This T cell receptor beta chain originates from a study of T cell responses to AZD1222 COVID-19 vaccine. Study outcomes and limitations: A reported finding is that nearly half of spike-specific TCRs target unmutated variant regions. Mostly white British, mostly female donors; authors suggested clonal diversity may be underestimated. The span of vaccine-associated CD4 TCRs extended across spike, with dominance at 160-218 and 743-854.

Germline CDR1 and CDR2: SGHRS and YFSETQ. The CDR3 is 16 amino acids. The V end lost 2 bases, the J end lost 0 bases, and 14 bases lay between the germline ends. This clone has just a few counts. Its antigen is still unknown. Clones were sequenced by immunoSEQ multiplex PCR, and TCRdb holds only the in-frame ones, with some missing. The sample shows roughly 110,000 clones, over 80% of them seen only once. The rearrangement links TRBV5-1 to TRBJ1-1; D ambiguous. The sequencing here drew on peripheral blood, taken 28 days after the second AZD1222 dose. The source of this sequence is an adult who received the AZD1222 COVID-19 vaccine. The CDR3 here is CASSFGSAIMNTEAFF. In nucleotides, the CDR3 is TGCGCCAGCAGCTTTGGGAGCGCTATAATGAACACTGAAGCTTTCTTT.